A selection of T cell receptor beta chains follows, all from one sample in a study of blood T cells in healthy people across ages. TCRdb redid the calling of the 5' RACE reads with MiXCR, one entry per CDR3 protein. Altogether hundreds of thousands of distinct CDR3 sequences are present, about 48% being singletons, with the ten largest covering about 42%. Sequencing used blood. The source of these receptors is a man older than 75 in good health. CDR3s include the opening cysteine and the closing phenylalanine or tryptophan. Fields, in order: CDR3 length, V gene, J gene, clone size, D gene, CDR3 protein, CDR3 DNA. The D gene is left open where the match is weak. A clone size is listed for some rows: how often the clone was seen (once, few, many), or a class if it is expanded.

>16|TRBV11-2|TRBJ2-4|few|TRBD1
CASSPRTGQAKNIQYF
TGTGCCAGCAGTCCCCGGACAGGACAAGCCAAAAACATTCAGTACTTC
>18|TRBV27|TRBJ2-1|NA|TRBD2
CASSQGRSSGRVYNEQFF
TGTGCCAGCAGCCAGGGACGGTCAAGCGGGAGAGTCTACAATGAGCAGTTCTTC
>14|TRBV20-1|TRBJ2-1|few|NA
CSAVDKGPSNEQFF
TGCAGTGCTGTGGACAAGGGCCCCTCCAATGAGCAGTTCTTC
>14|TRBV7-8|TRBJ2-7|NA|NA
CASSLGWRSYEQYF
TGTGCCAGCAGCTTGGGGTGGAGGTCCTACGAGCAGTACTTC
>16|TRBV9|TRBJ2-2|NA|NA
CASSVAGSPNTGELFF
TGTGCCAGCAGCGTAGCGGGCAGTCCGAACACCGGGGAGCTGTTTTTT
>12|TRBV3-1|TRBJ1-1|NA|NA
CASSHRRGPAFF
TGTGCCAGCAGCCATCGGAGAGGTCCGGCTTTCTTT
>13|TRBV4-1|TRBJ1-1|few|NA
CASSQSRGTEAFF
TGCGCCAGCAGCCAGTCCAGGGGCACTGAAGCTTTCTTT
>14|TRBV20-1|TRBJ2-1|NA|NA
CSARDQQVYNDQFF
TGCAGTGCTAGAGACCAGCAGGTCTACAATGACCAGTTCTTC
>16|TRBV27|TRBJ2-7|NA|TRBD2
CASSSRLAGAYYEQYF
TGTGCCAGCAGTTCCAGGCTAGCGGGAGCGTATTACGAGCAGTACTTC
>12|TRBV7-2|TRBJ1-2|NA|NA
CASSPVATGYTF
TGTGCCAGCAGCCCCGTGGCCACTGGCTACACCTTC
>15|TRBV7-2|TRBJ1-5|few|TRBD1
CASSLGGQLNQPQHF
TGTGCCAGCAGCTTAGGGGGACAGCTCAATCAGCCCCAGCATTTT
>15|TRBV9|TRBJ1-2|NA|NA
CASSVGGQGDYGYTF
TGTGCCAGCAGCGTAGGCGGTCAAGGGGACTATGGCTACACCTTC
>15|TRBV9|TRBJ2-4|NA|NA
CASSALGVAKNIQYF
TGTGCCAGCAGCGCTCTAGGGGTAGCCAAAAACATTCAGTACTTC
>19|TRBV7-2|TRBJ2-3|few|TRBD2
CASSLGPPRSPLAGDTQYF
TGTGCCAGCAGCTTAGGGCCCCCCAGGTCCCCCCTAGCGGGAGATACGCAGTATTTT
>14|TRBV5-1|TRBJ2-7|few|TRBD2
CASSPAGTRIEQYF
TGCGCCAGCAGCCCCGCCGGGACTAGGATCGAGCAGTACTTC
>14|TRBV5-1|TRBJ1-2|NA|TRBD1
CASRGGGTNYGYTF
TGCGCCAGCCGAGGGGGCGGCACTAACTATGGCTACACCTTC
>16|TRBV2|TRBJ2-7|few|TRBD1
CASRGGSGGFSYEQYF
TGTGCCAGCAGAGGGGGCAGCGGAGGATTTTCCTACGAGCAGTACTTC
>16|TRBV25-1|TRBJ2-3|NA|TRBD1
CASSAPGTGRRDTQYF
TGTGCCAGCAGTGCCCCCGGGACAGGACGAAGAGATACGCAGTATTTT
>17|TRBV5-1|TRBJ1-6|NA|NA
CASSLAPGQAYNSPLHF
TGCGCCAGCAGCTTGGCCCCAGGGCAAGCTTATAATTCACCCCTCCACTTT
>17|TRBV5-1|TRBJ2-1|few|NA
CASSLAGTTLSYNEQFF
TGCGCCAGCAGCTTGGCAGGGACAACACTTTCCTACAATGAGCAGTTCTTC
>16|TRBV20-1|TRBJ2-5|few|TRBD2
CSARESSGRAVETQYF
TGCAGTGCTAGAGAGTCTAGCGGGAGGGCCGTCGAGACCCAGTACTTC
>15|TRBV4-1|TRBJ2-7|NA|NA
CASSQVEGSSYEQYF
TGCGCCAGCAGCCAAGTTGAGGGTAGCTCCTACGAGCAGTACTTC
>17|TRBV12-3/TRBV12-4|TRBJ2-7|few|NA
CASSLRTGGMSSYEQYF
TGTGCCAGCAGTTTAAGGACTGGGGGGATGAGCTCCTACGAGCAGTACTTC
>14|TRBV28|TRBJ1-2|NA|TRBD1
CASSLGQGVYGCTF
TGTGCCAGCAGTTTAGGACAGGGGGTCTATGGCTGCACCTTC
>13|TRBV19|TRBJ2-6|few|NA
CASTSFEANVLTF
TGTGCCAGTACTTCGTTCGAGGCCAACGTCCTGACTTTC
>12|TRBV30|TRBJ2-1|NA|NA
CAWSVRGNEQFF
TGTGCCTGGAGTGTTAGAGGCAATGAGCAGTTCTTC
>14|TRBV10-1|TRBJ2-7|NA|TRBD1
CASRSGTGPSEQYF
TGCGCCAGCAGATCCGGGACAGGGCCTAGCGAGCAGTACTTC
>14|TRBV28|TRBJ2-7|NA|NA
CASRTRLTTYEQYF
TGTGCCAGCAGAACACGACTAACCACCTACGAGCAGTACTTC
>16|TRBV12-3/TRBV12-4|TRBJ1-2|NA|TRBD1
CASTSLPTGNIYGYTF
TGTGCCAGCACCTCCCTCCCGACAGGGAATATCTATGGCTACACCTTC
>15|TRBV5-1|TRBJ1-2|NA|NA
CASSPDGGPGYGYTF
TGCGCCAGCAGCCCCGACGGGGGGCCAGGCTATGGCTACACCTTC
>14|TRBV18|TRBJ1-4|NA|TRBD1
CASSPTGEGEKLFF
TGTGCCAGCTCACCGACAGGGGAGGGTGAAAAACTGTTTTTT
>13|TRBV2|TRBJ2-5|few|TRBD2
CASRPTSAETQYF
TGTGCCAGCAGACCCACTAGCGCCGAGACCCAGTACTTC
>16|TRBV9|TRBJ2-5|NA|TRBD1
CASSVERGQGGETQYF
TGTGCCAGCAGCGTAGAAAGGGGACAGGGAGGAGAGACCCAGTACTTC
>12|TRBV9|TRBJ1-2|NA|NA
CASSPGPGGYTF
TGTGCCAGCAGCCCTGGACCCGGCGGCTACACCTTC
>14|TRBV12-3/TRBV12-4|TRBJ1-2|NA|TRBD1
CASSPAGGGNGYTF
TGTGCCAGCAGTCCCGCAGGGGGCGGGAATGGCTACACCTTC
>17|TRBV7-2|TRBJ2-5|NA|NA
CASSLSGSGGRRETQYF
TGTGCCAGCAGCTTAAGTGGTAGCGGAGGCCGGCGCGAGACCCAGTACTTC
>16|TRBV20-1|TRBJ1-3|NA|TRBD1
CSARDGTGVSGNTIYF
TGCAGTGCTAGGGACGGGACAGGGGTCTCTGGAAACACCATATATTTT